Listed below are T cell receptor beta chains from one sample, sequenced in a study of shared clonotypes between healthy human individuals. Profiling relied on immunoSEQ multiplex PCR, and the TCRdb table lists in-frame clones only, not all of them. The data show 750,000 to 1,000,000 clones, 85% to 95% seen once. The specimen sequenced was naive CD8+ T cells sorted from blood. The receptors here all came from a young man in good health. CDR3s leave out the opening cysteine and the closing phenylalanine or tryptophan.

TRBJ2-7	TRBV7-6	ASSEGGYEQY
TRBJ2-7	TRBV4-3	ASSQDRVGYEQY
TRBJ2-7	TRBV25-1	ASSESVGTGESYEQY
TRBJ2-3	TRBV5-6	ASSLAAGDTQY
TRBJ2-7	TRBV2	ASRVVPGQGYEQY
TRBJ2-7	TRBV7-9	ASSPPGLAPYYEQY
TRBJ1-3	TRBV5-5	ASSLNRASGNTIY
TRBJ2-2	TRBV10-1	ASSEHPAGGPSTGELF
TRBJ2-5	TRBV7-8	ASSHIAGGSNGTQY
TRBJ2-7	TRBV4-1	ASSQGLAAPYEQY
TRBJ2-7	TRBV13	ASSRRTGTYEQY
TRBJ2-1	TRBV10-3	AIDRASYNEQF
TRBJ2-7	TRBV11-2	ASSPTSYEQY
TRBJ1-5	TRBV27	ASSFLGEHASEPQH
TRBJ2-2	TRBV6-5	ASSWTRSGELF
TRBJ2-1	TRBV27	ASSPRPYNEQF
TRBJ1-2	TRBV11-2	ASSLETGEIYGYT
TRBJ1-1	TRBV19	ASNTQGNTEAF
TRBJ1-1	TRBV6-6	ASSVDGSREAF
TRBJ2-1	TRBV19	ASSIVRPSGTVIGEQF
TRBJ1-3	TRBV29-1	SVERHRSGNTIY
TRBJ2-3	TRBV7-9	ASSPNGPTDTQY
TRBJ2-1	TRBV25-1	ASSDIWAFGNSYNEQF
TRBJ2-7	TRBV5-6	ASSATDRDEQY
TRBJ2-1	TRBV9	ASSVFPLLAGGPYNEQF
TRBJ1-1	TRBV28	ASSRRGVVNTEAF
TRBJ2-7	TRBV27	ASSFSRGTFSEQY
TRBJ1-2	TRBV2	ASRGIQGF
TRBJ2-1	TRBV27	ASSFGTEAYNEQF
TRBJ2-1	TRBV4-2	ASSHIAGGGYNEQF
TRBJ2-1	TRBV16	ASSQSLGDSYNEQF
TRBJ2-1	TRBV11-2	ASNPSSYNEQF
TRBJ1-2	TRBV10-3	AISTSKSNYGYT
TRBJ1-5	TRBV6-5	ASSSLGGNQPQH
TRBJ1-2	TRBV11-2	ASSLATEGYGYT
TRBJ1-3	TRBV5-1	ASSEAGTGNTIY
TRBJ1-4	TRBV14	ASRHTGNEKLF
TRBJ2-7	TRBV4-1	ASSQAGPYEQY
TRBJ2-2	TRBV28	ASRIFGLADNTGELF
TRBJ1-1	TRBV11-2	ASSPRQGANTEAF